This entry features one T cell receptor beta chain sequence. The data derive from a study of blood T cell repertoires in COVID-19. Overall study: COVID-19 samples, acute and convalescent, were from the United States, Italy and Spain. In each case, the material was cDNA or gDNA derived from T cells, B-cell-depleted T cells, or PBMCs.

Trimming left V 7 bases short and J 1 base short, with 16 bases between. CDR1 and CDR2 from the germline V gene are SNHLY and FYNNEI. The CDR3 consists of 15 residues. Study processing details: Reference gene primers were amplified, and this amplification served to estimate nucleated cell counts. Sequencing was performed with immunoSEQ multiplex PCR; in TCRdb, only in-frame clones are kept and a portion is missing. V, J and clone size were drawn from that table, and D and trimming were deduced from the DNA. Here the sample spans about 200,000 clones, about 85% being singletons. Sample: peripheral blood. V gene TRBV2 combines with J gene TRBJ1-1, with D possibly TRBD1 on 6 matching bases. This sequence was found in a man aged 60-69 years with active or convalescent COVID-19. The CDR3 region is CASIPDRFGNTEAFF. DNA of the CDR3: TGTGCCAGCATTCCAGACAGGTTTGGGAACACTGAAGCTTTCTTT.